The rows below give T cell receptor beta chains drawn from one sample of a study of shared clonotypes between healthy human individuals. Repertoires were generated with immunoSEQ multiplex PCR, while TCRdb's copy carries only in-frame clones and drops some. The table lists nearly 1 million clones, approximately 80% of them singletons, with over 1.3% in the top ten. Material: memory CD4+ T cells sorted from blood. These receptors were obtained from a man in his late teens or twenties in good health. CDR3s include the opening cysteine and the closing phenylalanine or tryptophan. Only some rows state a clone size, as once, few, many or a class for expanded clones.

j_call v_call clone_size cdr3_aa
TRBJ1-1 TRBV5-4 - CASSPFDRSHTEAFF
TRBJ1-1 TRBV15 - CATSRDPGQKNTEAFF
TRBJ1-6 TRBV9 few CASTGDLYNSPLHF
TRBJ2-5 TRBV11-2 once CASSSWTGGAETQYF
TRBJ2-7 TRBV7-2 - CASSLGGLAGAYEQYF
TRBJ1-1 TRBV30 - CAWSTRVDTEAFF
TRBJ2-7 TRBV5-1 - CASSRTSGTANSYEQYF
TRBJ2-7 TRBV11-2 - CASSLGTSGMYEQYF
TRBJ1-1 TRBV10-2 - CASSRRDTMNTEAFF
TRBJ1-1 TRBV7-2 few CASSFIMTGEAFF
TRBJ1-6 TRBV6-4 - CASSAGNSYNSPLHF
TRBJ1-2 TRBV30 - CAWSRGASYGYTF
TRBJ2-5 TRBV9 - CASSVDTDAVQTQYF
TRBJ1-6 TRBV14 - CASSQTGSIDSPLHF
TRBJ1-2 TRBV10-3 - CAISESGGTYGYTF
TRBJ1-5 TRBV30 - CAWSIGGGNQPQHF
TRBJ1-3 TRBV28 - CASSLTRGGNTIYF
TRBJ1-3 TRBV30 - CAWTSLGNTIYF
TRBJ2-1 TRBV11-3 - CASSLMSNEQFF
TRBJ1-2 TRBV10-3 - CAISDRDRSNYGYTF
TRBJ1-2 TRBV28 few CASRDRRANYGYTF
TRBJ1-1 TRBV6-1 - CASSERQDPEAFF
TRBJ2-7 TRBV11-2 - CASSLDLGHSYEQYF
TRBJ2-3 TRBV7-9 - CASSYHAPLPGGYPDTQYF
TRBJ1-5 TRBV28 - CASSLATSNQPQHF
TRBJ1-2 TRBV19 - CASQQGRIYGYTF
TRBJ2-1 TRBV9 few CASTAGDRAYNEQFF
TRBJ1-3 TRBV28 - CASSLGVISGNTIYF
TRBJ1-1 TRBV4-1 once CASSQDRDREVRAEAFF
TRBJ1-2 TRBV10-3 once CASEDGDYGYTF
TRBJ2-1 TRBV15 - CATSRDPTGRDEQFF
TRBJ1-6 TRBV5-4 - CASSPGAFSYNSPLHF
TRBJ2-3 TRBV28 - CASSGPLIWTGKTSTDTQYF
TRBJ2-7 TRBV7-2 - CASSLGLGAGYEQYF
TRBJ2-2 TRBV10-3 - CATFIGQERGELFF
TRBJ2-2 TRBV6-6 - CASRLDRVTGELFF
TRBJ1-1 TRBV7-8 - CASGQGGPEAFF
TRBJ1-2 TRBV5-1 - CASSYEQGMWGYTF
TRBJ1-4 TRBV4-1 - CASSQDRSGEKLFF
TRBJ2-2 TRBV7-7 - CASSSGPLANTGELFF
TRBJ1-1 TRBV5-1 - CASSLAAGGNTEAFF